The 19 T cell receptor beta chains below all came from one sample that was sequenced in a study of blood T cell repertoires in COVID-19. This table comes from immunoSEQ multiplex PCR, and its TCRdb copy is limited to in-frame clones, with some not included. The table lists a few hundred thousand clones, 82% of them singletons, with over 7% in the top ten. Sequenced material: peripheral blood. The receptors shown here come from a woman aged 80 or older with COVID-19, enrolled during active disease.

The CDR3 coding sequence is TGTGCCAGCAGCCTTCAGCGGTTCTCCTACAATGAGCAGTTCTTC. It codes for CASSLQRFSYNEQFF. This rearrangement joins TRBV7-2 to TRBJ2-1, with a weak D call TRBD2 (5 bases). Germline CDR1 and CDR2: SGHTA and FQGNSA. V lost 5 bases and J 0 bases, leaving 11 bases between the germline ends. The CDR3 loop spans 15 amino acids.

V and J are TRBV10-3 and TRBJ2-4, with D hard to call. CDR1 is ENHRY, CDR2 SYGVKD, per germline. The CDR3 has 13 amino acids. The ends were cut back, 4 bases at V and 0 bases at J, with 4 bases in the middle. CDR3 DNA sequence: TGTGCCATCAGTGGAGTAGCCAAAAACATTCAGTACTTC. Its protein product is CAISGVAKNIQYF.

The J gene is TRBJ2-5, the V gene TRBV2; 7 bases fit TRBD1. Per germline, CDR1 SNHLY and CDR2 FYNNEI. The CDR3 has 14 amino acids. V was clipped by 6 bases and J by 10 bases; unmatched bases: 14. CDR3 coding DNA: TGTGCCAGCAGCGACAGGGCCGCGCGTGAGGGCCAGTACTTC. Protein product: CASSDRAAREGQYF. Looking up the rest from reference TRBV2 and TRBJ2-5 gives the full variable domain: EPEVTQTPSHQVTQMGQEVILRCVPISNHLYFYWYRQILGQKVEFLVSFYNNEISEKSEIFDDQFSVERPDGSNFTLKIRSTKLEDSAMYFCASSDRAAREGQYFGPGTRLLVL.

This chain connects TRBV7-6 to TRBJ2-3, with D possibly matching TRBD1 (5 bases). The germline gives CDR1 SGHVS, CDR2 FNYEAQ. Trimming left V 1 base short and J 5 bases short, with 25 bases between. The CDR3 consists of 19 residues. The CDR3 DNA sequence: TGTGCCAGCAGCTTAGTGCCTCCGAGACAGAGACCCCTCGAAGATACGCAGTATTTT. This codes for CASSLVPPRQRPLEDTQYF.

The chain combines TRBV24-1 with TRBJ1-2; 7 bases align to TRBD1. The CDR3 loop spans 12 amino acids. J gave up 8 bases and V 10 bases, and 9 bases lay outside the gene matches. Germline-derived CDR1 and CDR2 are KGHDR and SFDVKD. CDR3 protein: CATAGTAGGYTF. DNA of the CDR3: TGTGCCACAGCCGGGACAGCCGGCGGCTACACCTTC.

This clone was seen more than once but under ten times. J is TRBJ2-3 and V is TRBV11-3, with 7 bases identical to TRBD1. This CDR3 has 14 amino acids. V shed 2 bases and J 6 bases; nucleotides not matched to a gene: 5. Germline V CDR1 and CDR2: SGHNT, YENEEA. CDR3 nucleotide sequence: TGTGCCAGCAGCTTATCAGGGGGTTCTGATACGCAGTATTTT. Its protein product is CASSLSGGSDTQYF.

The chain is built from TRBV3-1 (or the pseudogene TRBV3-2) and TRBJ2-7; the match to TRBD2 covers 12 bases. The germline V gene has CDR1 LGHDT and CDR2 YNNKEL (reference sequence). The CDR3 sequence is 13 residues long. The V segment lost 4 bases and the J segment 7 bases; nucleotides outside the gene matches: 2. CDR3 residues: CASSPGLAGEQYF. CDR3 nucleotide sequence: TGTGCCAGCAGCCCAGGACTAGCGGGGGAGCAGTACTTC.

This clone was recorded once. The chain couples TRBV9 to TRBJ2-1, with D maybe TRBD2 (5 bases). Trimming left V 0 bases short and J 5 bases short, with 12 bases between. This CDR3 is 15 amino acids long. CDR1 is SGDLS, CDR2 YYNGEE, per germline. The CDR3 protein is CASSVGGRFDNEQFF. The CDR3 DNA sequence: TGTGCCAGCAGCGTAGGAGGGAGATTCGACAATGAGCAGTTCTTC.

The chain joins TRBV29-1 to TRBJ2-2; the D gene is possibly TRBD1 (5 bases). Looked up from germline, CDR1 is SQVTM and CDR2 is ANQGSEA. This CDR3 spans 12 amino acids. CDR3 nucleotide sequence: TGCCCTAACAGGTTGAACACCGGGGAGCTGTTTTTT. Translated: CPNRLNTGELFF.

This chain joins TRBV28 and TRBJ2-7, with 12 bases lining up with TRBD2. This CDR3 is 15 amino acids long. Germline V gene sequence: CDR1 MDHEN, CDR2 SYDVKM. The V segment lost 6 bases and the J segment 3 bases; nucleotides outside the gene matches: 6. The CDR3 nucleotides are TGTGCCAGCAGACGGCCGGGACTAGCGGGCTACGAGCAGTACTTC. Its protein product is CASRRPGLAGYEQYF.

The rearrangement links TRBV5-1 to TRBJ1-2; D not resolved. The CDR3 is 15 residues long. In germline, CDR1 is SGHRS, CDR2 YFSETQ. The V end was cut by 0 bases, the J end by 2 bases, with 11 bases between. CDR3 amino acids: CASSLESPRNYGYTF. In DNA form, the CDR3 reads TGCGCCAGCAGCTTGGAGTCTCCGAGGAACTATGGCTACACCTTC.

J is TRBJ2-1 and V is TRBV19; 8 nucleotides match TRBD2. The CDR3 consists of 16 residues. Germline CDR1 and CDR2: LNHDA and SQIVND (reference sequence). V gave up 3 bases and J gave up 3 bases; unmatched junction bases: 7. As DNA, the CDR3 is TGTGCCAGTAGTATCGGACTAGCAGAAAGCTACAATGAGCAGTTCTTC. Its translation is CASSIGLAESYNEQFF.

The CDR3 loop reads CASSARGSQETQYF. The DNA of the CDR3 is TGTGCCAGCAGCGCCCGGGGTTCCCAAGAGACCCAGTACTTC. The V gene is TRBV9, the J gene TRBJ2-5; maybe TRBD2 (5 bases). CDR1 and CDR2 (germline): SGDLS, YYNGEE. The V end was cut by 3 bases, the J end by 1 base, with 10 bases between. The CDR3 is made up of 14 amino acids.

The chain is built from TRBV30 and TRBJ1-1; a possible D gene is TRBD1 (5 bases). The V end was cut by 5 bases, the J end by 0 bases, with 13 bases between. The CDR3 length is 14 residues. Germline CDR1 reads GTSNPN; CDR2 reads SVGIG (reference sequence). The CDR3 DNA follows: TGTGCCTGGTCAGTGGGGCAGTTGAACACTGAAGCTTTCTTT. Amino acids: CAWSVGQLNTEAFF.

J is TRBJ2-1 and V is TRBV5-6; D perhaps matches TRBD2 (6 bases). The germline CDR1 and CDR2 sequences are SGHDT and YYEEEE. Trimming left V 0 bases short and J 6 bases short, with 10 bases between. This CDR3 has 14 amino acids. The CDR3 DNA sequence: TGTGCCAGCAGCTTGGAATGGGGAGGCAATGAGCAGTTCTTC. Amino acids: CASSLEWGGNEQFF.

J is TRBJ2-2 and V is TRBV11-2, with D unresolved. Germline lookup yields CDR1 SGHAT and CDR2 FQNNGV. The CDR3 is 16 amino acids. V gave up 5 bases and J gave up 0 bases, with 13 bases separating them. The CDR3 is CASSPGAFSNTGELFF. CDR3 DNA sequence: TGTGCCAGCAGCCCAGGTGCCTTCTCGAACACCGGGGAGCTGTTTTTT.

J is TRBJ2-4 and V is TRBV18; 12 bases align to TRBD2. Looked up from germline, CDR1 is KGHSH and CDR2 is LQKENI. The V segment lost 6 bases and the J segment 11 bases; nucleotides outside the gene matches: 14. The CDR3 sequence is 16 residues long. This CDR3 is CASSPRLAGVSRVQYF. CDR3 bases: TGTGCCAGCTCCCCGAGACTAGCGGGAGTCTCGCGGGTTCAGTACTTC.

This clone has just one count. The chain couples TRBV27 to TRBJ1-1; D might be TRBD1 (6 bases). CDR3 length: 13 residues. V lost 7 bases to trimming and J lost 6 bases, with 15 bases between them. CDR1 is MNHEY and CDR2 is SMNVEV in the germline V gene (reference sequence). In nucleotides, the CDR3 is TGTGCCAGCAACTCCGGGGGGGCCGCTGAAGCTTTCTTT. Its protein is CASNSGGAAEAFF.

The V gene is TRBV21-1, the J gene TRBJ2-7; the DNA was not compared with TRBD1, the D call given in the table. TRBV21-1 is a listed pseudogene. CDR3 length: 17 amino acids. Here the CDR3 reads CASTQSGCGQGSYEQYF. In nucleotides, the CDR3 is TGTGCCAGCACCCAAAGTGGTTGCGGACAGGGGAGCTACGAGCAGTACTTC.